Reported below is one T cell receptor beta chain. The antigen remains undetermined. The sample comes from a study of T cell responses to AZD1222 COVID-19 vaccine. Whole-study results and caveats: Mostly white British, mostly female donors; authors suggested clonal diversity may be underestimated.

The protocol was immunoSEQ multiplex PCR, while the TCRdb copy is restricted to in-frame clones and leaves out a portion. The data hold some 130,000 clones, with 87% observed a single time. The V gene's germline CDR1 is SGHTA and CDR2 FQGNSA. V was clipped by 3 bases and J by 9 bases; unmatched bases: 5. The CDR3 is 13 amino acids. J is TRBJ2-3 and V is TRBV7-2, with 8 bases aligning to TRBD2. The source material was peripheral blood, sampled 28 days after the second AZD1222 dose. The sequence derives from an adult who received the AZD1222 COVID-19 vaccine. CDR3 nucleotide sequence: TGTGCCAGCAGCTTCGGGGGGGCTAGGACGCAGTATTTT. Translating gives CASSFGGARTQYF.